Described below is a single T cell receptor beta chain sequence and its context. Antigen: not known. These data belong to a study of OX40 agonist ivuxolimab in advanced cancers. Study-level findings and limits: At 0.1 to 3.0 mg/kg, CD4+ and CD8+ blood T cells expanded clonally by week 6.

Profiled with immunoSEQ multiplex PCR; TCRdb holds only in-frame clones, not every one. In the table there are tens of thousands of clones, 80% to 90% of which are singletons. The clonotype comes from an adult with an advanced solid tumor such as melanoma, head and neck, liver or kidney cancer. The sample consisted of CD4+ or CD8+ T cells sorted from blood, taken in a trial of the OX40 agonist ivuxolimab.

The CDR3 DNA reads as TGTGCCAGCAGCTTGCAGGGCGGGAACATTCAGTACTTC. This codes for CASSLQGGNIQYF. The chain employs TRBV5-4 and TRBJ2-4; D is possibly TRBD1 or TRBD2 (5 bases each). There are 13 residues in the CDR3. Germline V gives CDR1 SGHNT, CDR2 YYREEE (reference sequence). V lost 1 base and J lost 7, with 9 bases in between.